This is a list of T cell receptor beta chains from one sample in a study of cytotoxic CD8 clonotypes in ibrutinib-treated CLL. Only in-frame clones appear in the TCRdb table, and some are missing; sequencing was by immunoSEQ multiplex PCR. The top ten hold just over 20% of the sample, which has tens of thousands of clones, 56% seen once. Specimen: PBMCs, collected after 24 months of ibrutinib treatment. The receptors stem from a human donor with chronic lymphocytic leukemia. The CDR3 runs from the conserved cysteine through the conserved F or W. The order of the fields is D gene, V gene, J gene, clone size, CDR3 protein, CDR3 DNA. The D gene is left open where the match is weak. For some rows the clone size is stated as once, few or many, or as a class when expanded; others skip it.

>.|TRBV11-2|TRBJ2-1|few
CASSSSPSYNEQFF
TGTGCCAGCAGCTCCAGCCCCTCCTACAATGAGCAGTTCTTC
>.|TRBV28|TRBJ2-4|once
CASSLSRPEDSKNIQYF
TGTGCCAGCAGTTTATCCCGGCCGGAAGATTCCAAAAACATTCAGTACTTC
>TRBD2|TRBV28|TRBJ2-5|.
CASSPNLAGVQETQYF
TGTGCCAGCAGTCCCAATCTAGCGGGGGTACAAGAGACCCAGTACTTC
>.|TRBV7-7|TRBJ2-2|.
CASSLTLDRPGTGELFF
TGTGCCAGCAGCCTAACTTTAGACAGGCCAGGAACCGGGGAGCTGTTTTTT
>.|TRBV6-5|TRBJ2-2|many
CASSYSGPPWAGELFF
TGTGCCAGCAGTTACTCAGGACCTCCTTGGGCCGGGGAGCTGTTTTTT
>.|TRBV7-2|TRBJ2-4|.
CASSPRDIQYF
TGTGCCAGCAGCCCCCGGGATATTCAGTACTTC
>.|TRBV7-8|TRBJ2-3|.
CASSLVDMTDTQYF
TGTGCCAGCAGCTTAGTCGACATGACAGATACGCAGTATTTT
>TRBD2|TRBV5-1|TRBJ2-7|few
CASSLVAGRTYEQYF
TGCGCCAGCAGTTTGGTAGCGGGGCGAACCTACGAGCAGTACTTC
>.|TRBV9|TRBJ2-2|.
CASSVNTGELFF
TGTGCCAGCAGCGTTAACACCGGGGAGCTGTTTTTT
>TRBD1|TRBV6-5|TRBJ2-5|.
CASSYDRGPAETQYF
TGTGCCAGCAGTTACGACAGGGGGCCCGCGGAGACCCAGTACTTC
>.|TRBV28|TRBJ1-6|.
CASSPRTNSPLHF
TGTGCCAGCAGTCCTCGGACCAATTCACCCCTCCACTTT
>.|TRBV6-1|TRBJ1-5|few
CASSAQGNQPQHF
TGTGCCAGCAGTGCCCAGGGCAATCAGCCCCAGCATTTT
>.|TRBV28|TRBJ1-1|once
CASSLKGGIVAVNTEAFF
TGTGCCAGCAGTTTAAAGGGGGGCATCGTGGCGGTGAACACTGAAGCTTTCTTT
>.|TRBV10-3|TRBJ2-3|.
CAITTGGATDTQYF
TGTGCCATCACCACAGGTGGTGCCACAGATACGCAGTATTTT
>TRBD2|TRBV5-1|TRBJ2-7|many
CASRNGLVSEQYF
TGCGCCAGCAGGAACGGACTAGTATCCGAGCAGTACTTC
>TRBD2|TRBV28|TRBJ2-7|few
CASSPGLAGYEQYF
TGTGCCAGCAGCCCGGGACTAGCGGGTTACGAGCAGTACTTC
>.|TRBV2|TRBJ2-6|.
CASYPPGANVLTF
TGTGCCAGCTACCCTCCTGGGGCCAACGTCCTGACTTTC
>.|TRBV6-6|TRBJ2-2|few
CASSYLINTGELFF
TGTGCCAGCAGTTACCTTATAAACACCGGGGAGCTGTTTTTT
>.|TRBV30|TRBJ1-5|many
CAWSARVSNQPQHF
TGTGCCTGGAGTGCCAGGGTAAGCAATCAGCCCCAGCATTTT
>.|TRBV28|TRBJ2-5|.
CASSPRETQYF
TGTGCCAGCAGTCCTAGGGAGACCCAGTACTTC
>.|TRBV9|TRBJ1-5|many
CASSVDGGAGQPQHF
TGTGCCAGCAGCGTAGATGGGGGCGCAGGGCAGCCCCAGCATTTT
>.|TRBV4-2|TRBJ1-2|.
CASSLVGHYGYTF
TGTGCCAGCAGCTTGGTGGGGCACTATGGCTACACCTTC
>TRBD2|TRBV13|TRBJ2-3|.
CASSPERGIDTQYF
TGTGCCAGCAGTCCCGAGCGGGGGATAGATACGCAGTATTTT
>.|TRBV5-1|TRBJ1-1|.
CASSINLLNRRKMNTEAFF
TGCGCCAGCAGCATAAACCTCCTGAACAGGCGAAAAATGAACACTGAAGCTTTCTTT
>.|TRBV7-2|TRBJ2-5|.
CASSPPGLQETQYF
TGTGCCAGCAGTCCTCCGGGACTCCAAGAGACCCAGTACTTC
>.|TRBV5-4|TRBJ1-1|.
CASSLLGIDTEAFF
TGTGCCAGCAGCTTGCTGGGGATAGACACTGAAGCTTTCTTT
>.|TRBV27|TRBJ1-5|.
CASSFRGTVGQPQHF
TGTGCCAGCAGTTTTCGAGGGACGGTGGGTCAGCCCCAGCATTTT
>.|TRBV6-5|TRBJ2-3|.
CASSARGPTDTQYF
TGTGCCAGCAGTGCGCGGGGGCCCACAGATACGCAGTATTTT
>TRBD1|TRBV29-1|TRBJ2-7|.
CSVGQEASYEQYF
TGCAGCGTGGGACAGGAGGCTTCCTACGAGCAGTACTTC
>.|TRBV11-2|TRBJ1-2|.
CASSSLGYYGYTF
TGTGCCAGCAGCTCACTTGGCTACTATGGCTACACCTTC
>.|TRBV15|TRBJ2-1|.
CATSSPRTTYNEQFF
TGTGCCACCAGCAGCCCCAGGACTACCTACAATGAGCAGTTCTTC
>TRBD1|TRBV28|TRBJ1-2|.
CASRLNNRGSIGYTF
TGTGCCAGCAGACTTAACAACAGGGGAAGTATAGGCTACACCTTC
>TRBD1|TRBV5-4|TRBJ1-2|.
CASSLGRQGAGGYTF
TGTGCCAGCAGCTTAGGGCGACAGGGGGCGGGAGGCTACACCTTC
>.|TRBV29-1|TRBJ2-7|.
CSVTVSYEQYF
TGCAGCGTTACCGTCTCCTACGAGCAGTACTTC
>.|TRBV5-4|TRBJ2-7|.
CASSLGGPYYEQYF
TGTGCCAGCAGCTTGGGTGGGCCCTACTACGAGCAGTACTTC
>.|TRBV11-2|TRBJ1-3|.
CASSFFATGSGNTIYF
TGTGCCAGCAGCTTTTTCGCTACGGGCTCTGGAAACACCATATATTTT
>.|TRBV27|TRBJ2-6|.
CASSFRVGASSGANVLTF
TGTGCCAGCAGTTTCCGAGTAGGGGCCTCCTCTGGGGCCAACGTCCTGACTTTC
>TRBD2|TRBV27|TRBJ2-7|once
CASSLWASGSPYYEQYF
TGTGCCAGCAGTTTATGGGCTAGCGGGAGCCCTTACTACGAGCAGTACTTC
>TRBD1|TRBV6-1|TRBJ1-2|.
CATIRTGWYYGYTF
TGTGCCACGATCAGGACAGGGTGGTACTATGGCTACACCTTC
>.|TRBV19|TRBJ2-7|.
CASSKRRDGYEQYF
TGTGCCAGTAGTAAAAGACGGGACGGCTACGAGCAGTACTTC
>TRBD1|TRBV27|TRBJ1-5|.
CATSGQGALGQPQHF
TGTGCCACCTCGGGACAGGGGGCGCTTGGTCAGCCCCAGCATTTT
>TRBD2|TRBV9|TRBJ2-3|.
CASSVRLAGGPADTQYF
TGTGCCAGCAGCGTCCGACTAGCGGGGGGGCCGGCAGATACGCAGTATTTT
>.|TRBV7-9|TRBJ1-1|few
CASSSQGQAFF
TGTGCCAGCAGTTCACAGGGTCAAGCTTTCTTT
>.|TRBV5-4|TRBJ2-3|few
CASTSGKDTQYF
TGTGCCAGCACCTCCGGAAAAGATACGCAGTATTTT
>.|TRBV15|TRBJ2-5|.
CATSRETSRETQYF
TGTGCCACCAGCAGAGAGACAAGCCGAGAGACCCAGTACTTC
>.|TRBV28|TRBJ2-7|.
CASRHSYEQYF
TGTGCCAGCCGCCACTCCTACGAGCAGTACTTC
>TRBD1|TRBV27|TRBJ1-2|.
CASSFRGTGGRYGYTF
TGTGCCAGCAGCTTCCGAGGGACAGGGGGAAGGTATGGCTACACCTTC
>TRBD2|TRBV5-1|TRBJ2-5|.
CASSWGLAGGPETQYF
TGCGCCAGCAGCTGGGGACTAGCGGGGGGGCCAGAGACCCAGTACTTC
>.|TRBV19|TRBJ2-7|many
CASSMSSIAGYSYEQYF
TGTGCCAGTAGTATGAGTTCAATTGCGGGGTACTCCTACGAGCAGTACTTC
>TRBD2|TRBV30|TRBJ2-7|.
CAWSVGGWIPYEQYF
TGTGCCTGGAGTGTGGGAGGGTGGATACCCTACGAGCAGTACTTC
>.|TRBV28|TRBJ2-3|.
CASSLPTDWTDTQYF
TGTGCCAGCAGCTTACCCACTGATTGGACAGATACGCAGTATTTT
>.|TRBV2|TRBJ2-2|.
CASSDRGPGTGELFF
TGTGCCAGCAGTGATAGGGGCCCGGGCACCGGGGAGCTGTTTTTT
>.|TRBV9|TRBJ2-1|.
CASSVSGGHNEQFF
TGTGCCAGCAGCGTGAGTGGGGGGCACAATGAGCAGTTCTTC
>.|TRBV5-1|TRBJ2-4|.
CASSTTVAKNIQYF
TGCGCCAGCAGCACGACAGTCGCCAAAAACATTCAGTACTTC
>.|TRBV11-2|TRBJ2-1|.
CASSLGSGAYNEQFF
TGTGCCAGCAGCTTGGGTAGCGGCGCCTACAATGAGCAGTTCTTC
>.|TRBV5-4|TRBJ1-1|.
CASSFSGTEAFF
TGTGCCAGCAGCTTCAGTGGAACTGAAGCTTTCTTT
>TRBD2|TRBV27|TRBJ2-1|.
CATLRETSGVRSEQFF
TGTGCCACCCTAAGAGAGACTAGCGGGGTTAGGAGTGAGCAGTTCTTC